The 11 T cell receptor beta chains given below trace back to one sample, sequenced in a study of T cells in Graves' hyperthyroidism and ophthalmopathy. Amplification of TCR beta CDR3 regions was performed using RNA transcripts as template. The primer set for the first-round RT-PCR of the TCR CDR3 was HTBI. One entry per CDR3 protein results from TCRdb running MiXCR on the multiplex PCR reads. Of 700,000 or so distinct CDR3 sequences listed, roughly 15% were seen once; the top ten hold under 8.5%. The source material was blood. The receptors derive from a man younger than 35 with Graves' hyperthyroidism.

The chain has TRBV5-1 and TRBJ1-5; D is unresolved. The V end lost 0 bases, the J end lost 6 bases, and 13 bases lay between the germline ends. Germline values: CDR1 SGHRS, CDR2 YFSETQ. The CDR3 is made up of 15 amino acids. Written as DNA, the CDR3 is TGCGCCAGCAGCTTGGGAGGCTGGGAAGGTCAGCCCCAGCATTTT. It encodes CASSLGGWEGQPQHF.

This clonotype was detected ten times or more. This chain links TRBV6-5 with TRBJ2-6; TRBD2 is a possible D gene (6 bases). Trimming left V 2 bases short and J 0 bases short, with 14 bases between. From germline, CDR1 is MNHEY and CDR2 SVGAGI. This CDR3 is 18 amino acids long. CDR3 region: CASSYRQFGGSGANVLTF. For the CDR3, the DNA is TGTGCCAGCAGTTACAGACAGTTCGGGGGCTCTGGGGCCAACGTCCTGACTTTC.

The chain carries TRBV15 and TRBJ2-1; possible D gene TRBD2, 7 bases. CDR3 size: 17 residues. The V end lost 3 bases, the J end lost 1 base, and 16 bases lay between the germline ends. Germline V CDR1 and CDR2: LNHNV, YYDKDF (reference sequence). The CDR3 DNA reads TGTGCCACCAGCAGTGGATTGGGGAGGGGGTCCTACAATGAGCAGTTCTTC. Encoded protein: CATSSGLGRGSYNEQFF.

In its sample, this clonotype was seen many times. The chain joins TRBV5-5 to TRBJ1-1; D not resolved. Germline values: CDR1 SGHKS, CDR2 YYEKEE (reference sequence). With 6 bases removed from V and 0 bases from J, the gap between germline ends came to 15 bases. The CDR3 consists of 15 residues. CDR3 nucleotide sequence: TGTGCCAGCACCCCTCACGGCGGGATGAACACTGAAGCTTTCTTT. Translating it yields CASTPHGGMNTEAFF.

This clonotype appeared once. A much larger clone sits a single nucleotide away, making a read error possible. The CDR3 ends on some other residue instead of the conserved phenylalanine or tryptophan, so this is likely a read error. The chain is built from TRBV6-1 and TRBJ2-2; 11 bases are shared with TRBD2. Per germline, CDR1 MNHNS and CDR2 SASEGT. Losses at the gene ends were 6 bases for V and 6 bases for J; bases not matched to a gene: 15. The length of the CDR3 is 18 residues. For the CDR3, the DNA is TGTGCCAGCAGGGGAAGGACAAGCGGACTAGCGGGTCCCGGGGAGCTGTTTCTT. It translates to CASRGRTSGLAGPGELFL.

At least ten counts were recorded for this clonotype. The rearrangement joins TRBV5-8 to TRBJ2-5; D is unclear. V was cut by 0 bases and J by 5 bases, with 8 bases left in between. Germline V gene sequence: CDR1 SGHTS, CDR2 YDEGEE. The CDR3 length is 13 residues. The CDR3 reads CASSLGDMETQYF. CDR3 coding DNA: TGTGCCAGCAGCTTGGGCGACATGGAGACCCAGTACTTC. Filled out from reference TRBV5-8 and TRBJ2-5, the complete variable domain reads EAGVTQSPTHLIKTRGQQATLRCSPISGHTSVYWYQQALGLGLQFLLWYDEGEERNRGNFPPRFSGRQFPNYSSELNVNALELEDSALYLCASSLGDMETQYFGPGTRLLVL.

This clonotype came up many times. The chain couples TRBV30 to TRBJ2-7; 9 nucleotides match TRBD2. V lost 7 bases and J lost 5; bases outside the gene matches: 12. The V gene's germline CDR1 is GTSNPN and CDR2 SVGIG (reference sequence). CDR3 length: 14 amino acids. CDR3 nucleotide sequence: TGTGCCTCACGTTGGAGTAGCGGGAGCCACGAGCAGTACTTC. It translates to CASRWSSGSHEQYF.

J is TRBJ2-7 and V is TRBV2; D remains ambiguous. Germline loops: CDR1 SNHLY, CDR2 FYNNEI. This CDR3 region has 13 residues. Between the trimmed V and J ends, which lost 6 bases and 6 bases, there was a span of 15 bases. The CDR3, as DNA: TGTGCCAGCAGGTCGAGAGGATCGGGCGAGCAGTACTTC. Amino acid sequence: CASRSRGSGEQYF. The whole variable domain, remainder taken from reference TRBV2 and TRBJ2-7, is EPEVTQTPSHQVTQMGQEVILRCVPISNHLYFYWYRQILGQKVEFLVSFYNNEISEKSEIFDDQFSVERPDGSNFTLKIRSTKLEDSAMYFCASRSRGSGEQYFGPGTRLTVT.

This clonotype was detected many times. The rearrangement uses TRBV28 and TRBJ2-7; the D is unclear. Germline values: CDR1 MDHEN, CDR2 SYDVKM. Trimming took off 6 bases at V and 4 bases at J, with 10 bases between the two ends. The CDR3 consists of 12 residues. The CDR3 sequence is CASSHEVYEQYF. The CDR3 coding sequence is TGTGCCAGCAGCCACGAGGTTTACGAGCAGTACTTC.

In its sample, this clonotype was seen many times. The rearrangement joins TRBV28 to TRBJ2-1; 9 positions agree with TRBD2. CDR1 is MDHEN and CDR2 is SYDVKM in the germline V gene. The CDR3 has 16 amino acids. V shed 3 bases and J 9 bases; nucleotides not matched to a gene: 12. CDR3 DNA: TGTGCCAGCAGTTTGGTGATTAGCGGGAGTGGTGGTGAGCAGTTCTTC. Translating gives CASSLVISGSGGEQFF.

This clonotype has more than one count but fewer than ten. The chain links TRBV9 to TRBJ2-1, with 11 bases identical to TRBD2. Per the germline V gene, CDR1 is SGDLS and CDR2 is YYNGEE. The CDR3 covers 14 residues. The V and J ends lost 6 bases and 10 bases, in that order; junction bases with no gene match: 9. The CDR3 reads CASTPGLAGHEQFF. The CDR3 coding sequence is TGTGCCAGCACACCAGGACTAGCGGGCCACGAGCAGTTCTTC.